This TCR beta chain derives from a study of blood T cells in healthy people across ages. A second PCR of roughly 7 to 11 cycles used a sample-barcoded 5' primer and a J-beta primer mix. Every cDNA molecule carried a tag from a template-switch adaptor bearing 12 random nucleotides. TCRdb passed the 5' RACE reads through MiXCR, listing each CDR3 protein once. The data show about 690,000 distinct CDR3 sequences, about 43% seen once. V was cut by 6 bases and J by 4 bases, with 19 bases left in between. Germline-derived CDR1 and CDR2 are DFQATT and SNEGSKA (reference sequence). The CDR3 is 15 amino acids. As to this clonotype: Its antigen remains unknown.

Study results and caveats: Among long-lived donors, naive CD4+ cells were more numerous and diversity higher than in aged donors. Underestimates were what the diversity estimates from one million T cells were considered to be.

The sequence was obtained from a man older than 75 in good health. Sequencing was carried out using blood. This chain uses TRBV20-1 with TRBJ2-1; no reliable D call. CDR3 sequence reads: CSALVSAARYNEQFF. CDR3 sequence (DNA): TGCAGTGCCCTGGTCTCTGCGGCCAGGTACAATGAGCAGTTCTTC.